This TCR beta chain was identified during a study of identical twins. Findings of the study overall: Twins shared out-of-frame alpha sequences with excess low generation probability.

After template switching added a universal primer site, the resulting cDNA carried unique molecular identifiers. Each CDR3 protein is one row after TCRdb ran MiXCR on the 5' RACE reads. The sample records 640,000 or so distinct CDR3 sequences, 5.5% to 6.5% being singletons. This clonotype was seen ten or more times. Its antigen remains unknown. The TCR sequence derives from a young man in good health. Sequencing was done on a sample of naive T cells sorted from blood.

CDR3 coding DNA: TGTGCCAGCAGTTGTGAGCAGTTCTTC. This encodes CASSCEQFF. V and J are TRBV12-3 or TRBV12-4 and TRBJ2-1; D unresolved. The CDR3 extends over 9 amino acids. V was shortened by 4 bases and J by 9 bases, with 1 base between the two germline ends.